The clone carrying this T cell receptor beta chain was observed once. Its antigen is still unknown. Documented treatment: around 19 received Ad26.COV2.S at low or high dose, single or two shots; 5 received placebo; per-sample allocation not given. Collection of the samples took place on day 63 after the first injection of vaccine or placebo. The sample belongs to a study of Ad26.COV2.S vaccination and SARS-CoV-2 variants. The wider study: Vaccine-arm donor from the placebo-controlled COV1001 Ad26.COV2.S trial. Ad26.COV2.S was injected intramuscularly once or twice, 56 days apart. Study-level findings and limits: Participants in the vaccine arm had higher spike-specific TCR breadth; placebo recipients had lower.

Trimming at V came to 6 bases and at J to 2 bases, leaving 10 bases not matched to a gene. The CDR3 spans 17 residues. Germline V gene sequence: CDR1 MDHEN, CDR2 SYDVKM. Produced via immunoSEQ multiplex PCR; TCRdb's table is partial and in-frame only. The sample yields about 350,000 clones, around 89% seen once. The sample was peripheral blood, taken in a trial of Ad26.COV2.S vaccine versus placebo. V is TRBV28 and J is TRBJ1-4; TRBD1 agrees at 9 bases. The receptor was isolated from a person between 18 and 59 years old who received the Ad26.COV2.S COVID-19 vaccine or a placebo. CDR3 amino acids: CASSPNRGRRTNEKLFF. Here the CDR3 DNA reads TGTGCCAGCAGCCCAAACAGGGGGCGTCGGACTAATGAAAAACTGTTTTTT. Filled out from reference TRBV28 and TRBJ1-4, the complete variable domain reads DVKVTQSSRYLVKRTGEKVFLECVQDMDHENMFWYRQDPGLGLRLIYFSYDVKMKEKGDIPEGYSVSREKKERFSLILESASTNQTSMYLCASSPNRGRRTNEKLFFGSGTQLSVL.